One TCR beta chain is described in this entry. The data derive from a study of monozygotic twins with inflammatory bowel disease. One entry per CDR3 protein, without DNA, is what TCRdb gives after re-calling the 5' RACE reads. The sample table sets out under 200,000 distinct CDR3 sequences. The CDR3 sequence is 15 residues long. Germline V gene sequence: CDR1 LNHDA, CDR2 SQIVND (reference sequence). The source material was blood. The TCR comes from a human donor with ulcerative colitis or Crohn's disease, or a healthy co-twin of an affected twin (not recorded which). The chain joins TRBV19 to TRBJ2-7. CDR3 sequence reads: CASSIVGQSTYEQYF.